The rows below give T cell receptor beta chains drawn from one sample of a study of T cells after yellow fever vaccination. TCRdb reanalysed the 5' RACE reads using MiXCR and keeps one entry per CDR3 protein. The sample shows about 310,000 distinct CDR3 sequences, approximately 3.8% of them seen only once. Material: PBMCs, obtained on the day of the yellow fever booster vaccination. The receptor set was obtained from a man younger than 30 who received the YFV17D yellow fever vaccine. The conserved cysteine and the conserved F or W are not part of the CDR3 here.

V gene,CDR3 protein
TRBV5-5,ASSFPDRWLGAFTEAF
TRBV5-1,ASSLLGVHRTSGYT
TRBV5-1,ASSIRTGGYEQY
TRBV7-2,ASSLASRYETQY
TRBV28,ASRTSSSGNTIY
TRBV5-4,ASSFPSGGAPDTQY
TRBV7-3,ASSSPGQVYNEQF
TRBV4-2,ASSLVLAGPYNEQF
TRBV4-3,ASSLLALTDTQY
TRBV5-1,ASSSPQGGDTQY
TRBV4-3,ASSQELDRMNYGYT
TRBV6-5,ASSYTAGPRYT
TRBV7-9,ASSYLGQGNSPLH
TRBV11-2,ASIQGAGAQY
TRBV6-5,ASSSVAGRYNEQF
TRBV12-3/TRBV12-4,ASSPLVDTNNEQF
TRBV6-2/TRBV6-3,ASSPRAGRNIQY
TRBV20-1,SASWGQTYEQY
TRBV12-3/TRBV12-4,ASSPIQGTGELF
TRBV7-2,ASSLGGRWERGGVTGELF
TRBV20-1,SARAPQGSSGNTIY
TRBV7-9,ASSLGRPADTQY
TRBV5-1,ASSVGQSNTEAF
TRBV3-1,ASSQDSGTFGNTIY
TRBV20-1,SATSGVGYGYT
TRBV7-9,ASRRRGGDSSTDTQY
TRBV4-1,ASSHTAGTGEF
TRBV14,ASSQDRTGAGDTQY
TRBV5-1,ASSGGAPSYNEQF
TRBV7-2,ASSLLAARRDEQF
TRBV7-2,ASSFYRGLGEQY